A single sample is the source of the 17 T cell receptor beta chains below, sequenced in a study of blood T cell repertoires in COVID-19. Libraries were prepared by immunoSEQ multiplex PCR; TCRdb keeps only in-frame clonotypes and omits some of them. There are approximately 52,000 clones in the sample; about 91% occur only once, and around 5% lies in the top ten. What was sequenced was peripheral blood. The receptors were gathered from a man between 60 and 75 years old with active COVID-19.

The chain has TRBV3-1 (or the pseudogene TRBV3-2) and TRBJ2-3; unclear D gene. V shed 4 bases and J shed 0 bases, with 14 bases lying between them. Germline assignment: CDR1 LGHDT and CDR2 YNNKEL (reference sequence). This CDR3 region has 16 residues. Written as DNA, the CDR3 is TGTGCCAGCAGCCCCTCTGGTTTGAGGAGCACAGATACGCAGTATTTT. Protein sequence: CASSPSGLRSTDTQYF.

The CDR3 loop reads CASSPRLAGLQETQYF. In nucleotides, the CDR3 is TGTGCCAGCAGCCCCCGATTGGCGGGACTACAAGAGACCCAGTACTTC. The J gene is TRBJ2-5, the V gene TRBV9, with 7 bases matching TRBD2. V lost 4 bases and J lost 2; bases outside the gene matches: 11. Germline-derived CDR1 and CDR2 are SGDLS and YYNGEE. This CDR3 is 16 amino acids long.

This clone was recorded a few times. CDR3 in DNA: TGTGCCAGCAGTTTATGGGGCGGGAGGGCCAGAGAGCAGTACTTC. Its protein product is CASSLWGGRAREQYF. J is TRBJ2-7 and V is TRBV27; TRBD2 matches 9 bases. Trimming removed 1 base from V and 7 bases from J; junction bases left unmatched: 8. Germline V lookup: CDR1 MNHEY, CDR2 SMNVEV (reference sequence). This CDR3 has 15 amino acids.

This clone was seen many times. The chain couples TRBV7-2 to TRBJ2-3; 8 positions agree with TRBD2. V lost 2 bases and J lost 5; bases outside the gene matches: 12. Per the germline V gene, CDR1 is SGHTA and CDR2 is FQGNSA. The CDR3 is 17 amino acids. The CDR3 bases are TGTGCCAGCAGCTTAACTGCGGGAGGCCGAGCGATAGATACGCAGTATTTT. It yields the protein CASSLTAGGRAIDTQYF.

The chain carries TRBV15 and TRBJ2-7; 7 bases match TRBD1. This CDR3 spans 14 amino acids. Germline values: CDR1 LNHNV, CDR2 YYDKDF (reference sequence). V gave up 5 bases and J gave up 6 bases; unmatched junction bases: 10. The CDR3 is CATSGPSNRGEQYF. CDR3 bases: TGTGCCACCAGCGGACCATCAAACAGGGGCGAGCAGTACTTC.

The chain is built from TRBV9 and TRBJ2-7, with D perhaps matching TRBD1 (6 bases). This CDR3 comprises 14 residues. Germline-derived CDR1 and CDR2 are SGDLS and YYNGEE. Deletions cut 0 bases from V and 5 bases from J, with 12 bases between. CDR3 sequence (DNA): TGTGCCAGCAGCGTAGGTACAGGGAGCCACGAGCAGTACTTC. As protein: CASSVGTGSHEQYF.

The CDR3, as DNA: TGTGCCAGCAGTCCCCCCGGGAGGTCCTCGTTCATGTTTTTT. Amino acids: CASSPPGRSSFMFF. The chain carries TRBV6-2 or TRBV6-3 and TRBJ1-4; D unresolved. Trimming left V 5 bases short and J 15 bases short, with 22 bases between. The V gene's germline CDR1 is MNHEY and CDR2 SVGEGT. The CDR3 contains 14 residues.

The chain is built from TRBV12-3 or TRBV12-4 and TRBJ2-1; 8 bases are a match to TRBD2. The CDR3 totals 13 residues. The V and J ends lost 5 bases and 10 bases, in that order; junction bases with no gene match: 7. The CDR3, as DNA: TGTGCCAGCAGTCCGAACCGGGGGGGGGAGCAGTTCTTC. This encodes CASSPNRGGEQFF.

This rearrangement joins TRBV7-2 to TRBJ2-2, with a weak D call TRBD2 (7 bases). Trimming shortened V by 4 bases and J by 4 bases, and 16 bases separated the two germline ends. Germline loops: CDR1 SGHTA, CDR2 FQGNSA. The CDR3 contains 16 residues. The CDR3 coding sequence is TGTGCCAGCAGCTCGGGGGGCGGGAGCAGCACCGGGGAGCTGTTTTTT. Translating it yields CASSSGGGSSTGELFF.

The genes are TRBV4-3 and TRBJ2-7; 7 bases match TRBD1. Germline CDR1 LGHNA, CDR2 YSLEER. This CDR3 region has 13 residues. J gave up 6 bases and V 4 bases, and 6 bases lay outside the gene matches. CDR3 residues: CASSREQGREQYF. The DNA of the CDR3 is TGCGCCAGCAGCCGAGAACAGGGGCGCGAGCAGTACTTC.

The chain carries TRBV28 and TRBJ2-7; TRBD1 agrees at 12 bases. Trimming at V came to 1 base and at J to 0 bases, leaving 4 bases not matched to a gene. This CDR3 has 17 residues. CDR1 MDHEN and CDR2 SYDVKM come from the germline V gene. CDR3 residues: CASSLSSGQGASYEQYF. CDR3 nucleotides: TGTGCCAGCAGTTTATCTTCGGGACAGGGGGCCTCCTACGAGCAGTACTTC.

The chain is built from TRBV5-4 and TRBJ2-3; TRBD2 is a possible D gene (6 bases). The CDR3 runs to 16 residues. V was trimmed by 0 bases and J by 0 bases, leaving 11 bases between them. Germline CDR1 SGHNT, CDR2 YYREEE (reference sequence). CDR3 in amino acids: CASSLARGTSTDTQYF. CDR3 bases: TGTGCCAGCAGCTTGGCACGTGGGACTAGCACAGATACGCAGTATTTT.

The genes are TRBV3-1 (or the pseudogene TRBV3-2) and TRBJ1-1; D unresolved. Trimming left V 1 base short and J 8 bases short, with 11 bases between. The CDR3 totals 13 residues. From germline, CDR1 is LGHDT and CDR2 YNNKEL (reference sequence). The CDR3 here is CASSQGPMGEAFF. DNA for the CDR3: TGTGCCAGCAGCCAAGGGCCCATGGGCGAAGCTTTCTTT.

The count of this clone is one. V and J are TRBV6-1 and TRBJ2-1; 8 bases agree with TRBD2. The CDR3 has 15 residues. Per the germline V gene, CDR1 is MNHNS and CDR2 is SASEGT. V lost 3 bases to trimming and J lost 6 bases; unmatched junction nucleotides: 7. CDR3 amino acids: CASSEGSGIFNEQFF. The CDR3 DNA reads TGTGCCAGCAGTGAGGGTAGCGGGATTTTCAATGAGCAGTTCTTC.

The chain has TRBV6-2 or TRBV6-3 and TRBJ2-7, with 11 bases lining up with TRBD2. The trim removed 5 bases at V and 7 bases at J, leaving 7 bases unmatched. This CDR3 has 14 amino acids. Germline V gene lookup returns CDR1 MNHEY and CDR2 SVGEGT. CDR3 DNA sequence: TGTGCCAGCAGTCTACTAGCGGGAGCAGGAGAGCAGTACTTC. Translating it yields CASSLLAGAGEQYF.

The chain joins TRBV3-1 (or the pseudogene TRBV3-2) to TRBJ2-5; a weak D match, TRBD2 (5 bases). The length of the CDR3 is 11 residues. Germline V gene lookup returns CDR1 LGHDT and CDR2 YNNKEL (reference sequence). V shed 10 bases and J shed 4 bases, with 10 bases lying between them. The CDR3 nucleotides read TGTGCCACCTATGGAGGAGAGACCCAGTACTTC. It specifies CATYGGETQYF.

The DNA for the CDR3 is TGTGCCAGCAGCGTAGCCGGAGGGGGCACAGATACGCAGTATTTT. This sequence encodes CASSVAGGGTDTQYF. The chain is built from TRBV9 and TRBJ2-3, with D possibly matching TRBD2 (6 bases). The CDR3 totals 15 residues. V lost 0 bases, J lost 1 base, and 9 bases lay in between. Per germline, CDR1 SGDLS and CDR2 YYNGEE.